The clone carrying this TCR beta chain has just a few counts. Other DNA sequences within the sample encode an identical CDR3. Germline V CDR1 and CDR2: SGHRS, YFSETQ. V lost 0 bases, J lost 1 base, and 5 bases lay in between. This CDR3 comprises 15 residues. This entry is derived from a study of blood T cell repertoires in COVID-19. As for the study in general: Collection of acute and convalescent COVID-19 samples took place in the United States, Italy and Spain.

Some clones are missing from TCRdb's copy, which holds only in-frame ones; the method was immunoSEQ multiplex PCR. This table has 85,000 to 120,000 clones, roughly four fifths appearing once. The source material was peripheral blood. This clonotype was obtained from a middle-aged man with active or convalescent COVID-19. The rearrangement joins TRBV5-1 to TRBJ1-6, with D tentatively TRBD1 (5 bases). CDR3 loop: CASSLGQSYNSPLHF. CDR3 bases: TGCGCCAGCAGCTTGGGACAGTCCTATAATTCACCCCTCCACTTT. Variable domain in full (rest from reference TRBV5-1 and TRBJ1-6): KAGVTQTPRYLIKTRGQQVTLSCSPISGHRSVSWYQQTPGQGLQFLFEYFSETQRNKGNFPGRFSGRQFSNSRSEMNVSTLELGDSALYLCASSLGQSYNSPLHFGNGTRLTVT.